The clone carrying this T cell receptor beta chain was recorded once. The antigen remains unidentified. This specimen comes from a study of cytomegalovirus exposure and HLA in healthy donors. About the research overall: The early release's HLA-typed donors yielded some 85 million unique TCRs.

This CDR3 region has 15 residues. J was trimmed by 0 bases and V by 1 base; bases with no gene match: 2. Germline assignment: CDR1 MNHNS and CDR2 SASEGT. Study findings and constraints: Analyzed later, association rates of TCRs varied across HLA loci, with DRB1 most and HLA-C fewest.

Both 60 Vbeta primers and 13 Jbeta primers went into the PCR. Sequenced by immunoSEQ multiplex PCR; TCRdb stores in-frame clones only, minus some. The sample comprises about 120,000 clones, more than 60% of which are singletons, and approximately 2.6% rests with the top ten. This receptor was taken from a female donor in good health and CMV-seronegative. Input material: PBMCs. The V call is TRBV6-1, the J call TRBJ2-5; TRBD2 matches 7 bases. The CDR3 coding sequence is TGTGCCAGCAGTGAAGGCGGGGGAAACCAAGAGACCCAGTACTTC. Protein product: CASSEGGGNQETQYF.